What follows are 14 T cell receptor beta chains derived from one specimen sequenced in a study of Graves' ophthalmopathy and Graves' hyperthyroidism. The authors amplified TCR beta CDR3 regions, and they did so from RNA transcripts for repertoire sequencing. RT-PCR with HTBI primers came first, then second-round multiplex PCR. TCRdb analysed the multiplex PCR reads with MiXCR anew, one entry per CDR3 protein. Of 200,000 to 250,000 distinct CDR3 sequences listed, about a fifth were seen once; the top ten hold more than 35%. What was sequenced was peripheral blood. These receptors all come from a woman between 45 and 60 years old with Graves' ophthalmopathy.

In this sample, this clonotype turned up many times. This chain links TRBV29-1 with TRBJ2-5; 8 bases agree with TRBD2. CDR1 and CDR2 (germline): SQVTM, ANQGSEA. With 1 base clipped from V and 1 base from J, the junction kept 8 bases outside the gene matches. CDR3 length: 16 residues. The CDR3 nucleotides read TGCAGCGTTGAAGGAGTAGCGGGATCATTCCAAGAGACCCAGTACTTC. Amino acids: CSVEGVAGSFQETQYF.

V gene TRBV11-1 combines with J gene TRBJ1-3; 7 nucleotides align to TRBD1. The ends lost 1 base at V and 8 bases at J; junction bases unmatched: 2. CDR3 length: 13 amino acids. Germline values: CDR1 SGHAT, CDR2 FQDESV (reference sequence). The CDR3 nucleotides are TGTGCCAGCAGCTTAGGGACAGGAGACACCATATATTTT. It yields the protein CASSLGTGDTIYF.

This clonotype was counted at least ten times. The chain employs TRBV20-1 and TRBJ1-3; D is undetermined. V lost 7 bases and J 2 bases, leaving 15 bases between the germline ends. CDR1 is DFQATT, CDR2 SNEGSKA, per germline (reference sequence). The CDR3 is 14 residues long. The CDR3 reads CSVGGTETGNTIYF. The CDR3 bases are TGCAGTGTGGGAGGAACGGAGACTGGAAACACCATATATTTT.

This chain connects TRBV28 to TRBJ2-5; 7 positions match TRBD1. Germline V gene lookup returns CDR1 MDHEN and CDR2 SYDVKM. The ends lost 7 bases at V and 6 bases at J; junction bases unmatched: 8. The CDR3 spans 13 residues. This chain's CDR3 is CASTPGGLQTQYF. CDR3 bases: TGTGCCAGCACCCCAGGGGGTTTACAGACCCAGTACTTC.

This clonotype was observed at least ten times. The genes are TRBV27 and TRBJ2-7, with 8 bases aligning to TRBD2. J gave up 4 bases and V 5 bases, and 4 bases lay outside the gene matches. The germline V gene has CDR1 MNHEY and CDR2 SMNVEV (reference sequence). CDR3 length: 13 residues. The CDR3 region is CASSARLAYEQYF. The CDR3 bases are TGTGCCAGCAGTGCCCGACTAGCGTACGAGCAGTACTTC.

A single count supports this clonotype. This sequence may be a read error, since a much larger clone differs from it by one base. The genes are TRBV20-1 and TRBJ1-5; D perhaps matches TRBD1 (6 bases). The V and J ends lost 6 bases and 4 bases respectively, with 10 bases between them. The CDR3 length is 12 residues. Per germline, CDR1 DFQATT and CDR2 SNEGSKA (reference sequence). CDR3 sequence reads: CSARGVNQPQHF. The CDR3 DNA follows: TGCAGTGCGAGGGGGGTGAATCAGCCCCAGCATTTT.

This clonotype was counted many times. The V and J genes are TRBV28 and TRBJ1-5; no clear D. Germline loops: CDR1 MDHEN, CDR2 SYDVKM. Trimming removed 6 bases at V and 5 bases at J, with 8 bases between. The CDR3 loop spans 12 amino acids. In DNA form, the CDR3 reads TGTGCCAGCAGCCTACGCCATCAGCCCCAGCATTTT. The encoded protein is CASSLRHQPQHF.

This clonotype was found many times. The V and J genes are TRBV24-1 and TRBJ1-2; weak D call: TRBD1 (5 bases). V shed 4 bases and J shed 6 bases, with 8 bases lying between them. Germline V gene lookup returns CDR1 KGHDR and CDR2 SFDVKD. The CDR3 contains 12 residues. The CDR3 sequence is CATSETGHGYTF. The CDR3 nucleotides read TGTGCCACCAGTGAGACGGGACATGGCTACACCTTC.

The table lists this clonotype with a few counts. V and J are TRBV6-1 and TRBJ1-5; D may be TRBD1 (6 bases). The germline V gene encodes CDR1 MNHNS and CDR2 SASEGT. V was trimmed by 2 bases and J by 6 bases, leaving 11 bases between them. The CDR3 contains 14 residues. For the CDR3, the DNA is TGTGCCAGCAGTGAAAGGGGGGGGACTCAGCCCCAGCATTTT. Its protein product is CASSERGGTQPQHF.

This clonotype was observed a single time. The V call is TRBV5-1, the J call TRBJ1-6, with D hard to call. The CDR3 spans 16 residues. V was pared by 3 bases and J by 0 bases, with 10 bases between. Germline CDR1 reads SGHRS; CDR2 reads YFSETQ. CDR3 amino acids: CASSSTGSSYNSPLHF. The DNA for the CDR3 is TGCGCCAGCAGCTCCACCGGGAGCTCCTATAATTCACCCCTCCACTTT.

This clonotype was detected a few times. This may come from a read error, since a much larger clone is one base off. The chain couples TRBV19 to TRBJ1-2; unclear D gene. Trimming took 3 bases from V and 8 from J, leaving 16 bases between them. CDR1 LNHDA and CDR2 SQIVND come from the germline V gene (reference sequence). The CDR3 spans 14 residues. The CDR3 is CASSIHRASGGYTF. In nucleotides, the CDR3 is TGTGCCAGTAGTATCCATCGGGCCAGCGGGGGCTACACCTTC.

About this clonotype: A much larger clone differs from this one at a single base, so this may be a read error. This rearrangement joins TRBV11-1 to TRBJ1-1, with D perhaps TRBD1 (6 bases). CDR3 length: 17 residues. Per the germline V gene, CDR1 is SGHAT and CDR2 is FQDESV (reference sequence). The CDR3 loop reads CASRPGAGVERNTEAYF. The CDR3 DNA reads TGTGCCAGCAGACCCGGGGCAGGGGTTGAAAGGAACACTGAAGCTTACTTT.

The sample holds many counts of this clonotype. The chain carries TRBV7-3 and TRBJ1-1; D remains unclear. From germline, CDR1 is SGHTA and CDR2 FQGTGA. Trimming removed 6 bases at V and 2 bases at J, with 19 bases between. The CDR3 length is 16 residues. The DNA for the CDR3 is TGTGCCAGCAGGTACGGAGGTCCCCGAGTTAACACTGAAGCTTTCTTT. Translating gives CASRYGGPRVNTEAFF.

At least ten counts were recorded for this clonotype. The chain uses TRBV29-1 and TRBJ2-5; D might be TRBD1 (6 bases). V was shortened by 4 bases and J by 2 bases, with 11 bases between the two germline ends. There are 13 residues in the CDR3. Germline V gene sequence: CDR1 SQVTM, CDR2 ANQGSEA. The chain's CDR3 is CSVGQVYQETQYF. The CDR3, as DNA: TGCAGCGTTGGACAGGTTTATCAAGAGACCCAGTACTTC.